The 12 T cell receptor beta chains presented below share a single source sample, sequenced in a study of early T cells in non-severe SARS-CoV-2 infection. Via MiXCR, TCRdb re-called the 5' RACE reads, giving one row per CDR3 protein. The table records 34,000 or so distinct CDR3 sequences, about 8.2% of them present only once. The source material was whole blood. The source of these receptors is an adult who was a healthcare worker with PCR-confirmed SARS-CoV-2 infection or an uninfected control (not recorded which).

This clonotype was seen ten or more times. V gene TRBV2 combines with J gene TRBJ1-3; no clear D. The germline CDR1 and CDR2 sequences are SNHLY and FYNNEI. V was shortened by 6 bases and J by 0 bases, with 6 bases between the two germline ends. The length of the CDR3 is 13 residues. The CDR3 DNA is TGTGCCAGCAGATCTGACTCTGGAAACACCATATATTTT. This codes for CASRSDSGNTIYF. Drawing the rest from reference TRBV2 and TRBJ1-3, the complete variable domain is EPEVTQTPSHQVTQMGQEVILRCVPISNHLYFYWYRQILGQKVEFLVSFYNNEISEKSEIFDDQFSVERPDGSNFTLKIRSTKLEDSAMYFCASRSDSGNTIYFGEGSWLTVV.

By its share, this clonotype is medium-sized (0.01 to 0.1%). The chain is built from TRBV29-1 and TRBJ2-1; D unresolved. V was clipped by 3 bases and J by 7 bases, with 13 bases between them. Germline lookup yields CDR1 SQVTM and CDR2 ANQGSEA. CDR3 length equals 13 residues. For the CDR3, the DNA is TGCAGCGTTGACAACTCCGAATGGAATGAGCAGTTCTTC. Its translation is CSVDNSEWNEQFF.

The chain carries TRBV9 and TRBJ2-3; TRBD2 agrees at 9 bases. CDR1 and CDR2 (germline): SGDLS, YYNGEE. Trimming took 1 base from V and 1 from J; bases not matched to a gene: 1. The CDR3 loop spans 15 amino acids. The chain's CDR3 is CASSVSSGGTDTQYF. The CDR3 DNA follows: TGTGCCAGCAGCGTATCTAGCGGGGGCACAGATACGCAGTATTTT. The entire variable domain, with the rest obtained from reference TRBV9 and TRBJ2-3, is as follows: DSGVTQTPKHLITATGQRVTLRCSPRSGDLSVYWYQQSLDQGLQFLIQYYNGEERAKGNILERFSAQQFPDLHSELNLSSLELGDSALYFCASSVSSGGTDTQYFGPGTRLTVL.

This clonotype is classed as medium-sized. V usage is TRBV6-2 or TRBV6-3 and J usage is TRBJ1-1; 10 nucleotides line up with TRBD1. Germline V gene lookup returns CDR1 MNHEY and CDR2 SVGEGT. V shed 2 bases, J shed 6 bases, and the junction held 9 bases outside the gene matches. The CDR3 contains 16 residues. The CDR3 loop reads CASSYALGTGVSEAFF. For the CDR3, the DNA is TGTGCCAGCAGTTACGCCTTAGGGACAGGGGTGTCTGAAGCTTTCTTT.

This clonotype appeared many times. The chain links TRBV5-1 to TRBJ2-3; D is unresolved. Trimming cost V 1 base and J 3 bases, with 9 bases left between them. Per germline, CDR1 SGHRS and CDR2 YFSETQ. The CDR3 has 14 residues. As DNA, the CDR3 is TGCGCCAGCAGCTTGAATAGTGGGACAGATACGCAGTATTTT. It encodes CASSLNSGTDTQYF.

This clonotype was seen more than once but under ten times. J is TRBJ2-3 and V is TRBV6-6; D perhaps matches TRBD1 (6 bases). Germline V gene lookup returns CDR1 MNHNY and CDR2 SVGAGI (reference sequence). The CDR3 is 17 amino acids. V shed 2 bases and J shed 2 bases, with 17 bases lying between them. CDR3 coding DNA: TGTGCCAGCAGTTACGCACAGGGCCGCGATTTCACAGATACGCAGTATTTT. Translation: CASSYAQGRDFTDTQYF.

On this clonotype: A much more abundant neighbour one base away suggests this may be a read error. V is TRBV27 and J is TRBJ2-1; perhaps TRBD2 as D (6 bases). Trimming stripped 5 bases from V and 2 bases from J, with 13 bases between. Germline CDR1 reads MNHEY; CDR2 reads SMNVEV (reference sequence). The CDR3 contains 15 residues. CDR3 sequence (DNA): TGTGCCAGCAGTCCACTAGCTACTCCCTACAATGAGCAGTTCTTC. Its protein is CASSPLATPYNEQFF.

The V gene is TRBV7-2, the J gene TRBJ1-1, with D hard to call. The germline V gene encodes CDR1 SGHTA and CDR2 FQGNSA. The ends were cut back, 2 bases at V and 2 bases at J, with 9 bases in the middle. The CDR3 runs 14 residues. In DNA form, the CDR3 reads TGTGCCAGCAGCTTATTTCTTTTTAACACTGAAGCTTTCTTT. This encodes CASSLFLFNTEAFF.

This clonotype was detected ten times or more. CDR3 region: CASSADPGLAKNIQYF. DNA of the CDR3: TGCGCCAGCAGCGCTGACCCAGGCTTAGCCAAAAACATTCAGTACTTC. The chain links TRBV5-1 to TRBJ2-4; D ambiguous. This CDR3 spans 16 amino acids. The V and J ends lost 4 bases and 0 bases respectively, with 14 bases between them. CDR1 and CDR2 (germline): SGHRS, YFSETQ. Together with reference TRBV5-1 and TRBJ2-4, the CDR3 gives the full variable domain: KAGVTQTPRYLIKTRGQQVTLSCSPISGHRSVSWYQQTPGQGLQFLFEYFSETQRNKGNFPGRFSGRQFSNSRSEMNVSTLELGDSALYLCASSADPGLAKNIQYFGAGTRLSVL.

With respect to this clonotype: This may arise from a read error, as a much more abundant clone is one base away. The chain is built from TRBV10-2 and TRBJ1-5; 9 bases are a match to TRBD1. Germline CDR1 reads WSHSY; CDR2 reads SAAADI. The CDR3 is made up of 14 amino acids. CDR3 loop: CTSSRADRGQPQHF. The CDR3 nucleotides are TGCACCAGCAGCCGGGCTGACAGGGGGCAGCCCCAGCATTTT.

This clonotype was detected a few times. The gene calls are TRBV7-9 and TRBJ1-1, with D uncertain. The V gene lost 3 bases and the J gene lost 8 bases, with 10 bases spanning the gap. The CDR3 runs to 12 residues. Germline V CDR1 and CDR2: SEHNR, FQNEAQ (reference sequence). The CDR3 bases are TGTGCCAGCAGCTTCGGCCGAAGCGAAGCTTTCTTT. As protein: CASSFGRSEAFF. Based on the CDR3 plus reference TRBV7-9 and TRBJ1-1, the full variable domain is DTGVSQNPRHKITKRGQNVTFRCDPISEHNRLYWYRQTLGQGPEFLTYFQNEAQLEKSRLLSDRFSAERPKGSFSTLEIQRTEQGDSAMYLCASSFGRSEAFFGQGTRLTVV.

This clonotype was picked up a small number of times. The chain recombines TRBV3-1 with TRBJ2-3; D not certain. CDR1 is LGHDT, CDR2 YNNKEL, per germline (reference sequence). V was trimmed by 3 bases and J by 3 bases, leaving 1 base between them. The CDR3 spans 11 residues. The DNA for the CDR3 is TGTGCCAGCAGCCATACAGATACGCAGTATTTT. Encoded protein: CASSHTDTQYF.